The subject of this entry is one T cell receptor beta chain. This clonotype was observed a handful of times. Its cognate antigen has yet to be identified. The input lacks base qualities; no much larger clone sits a single base away. TCR beta CDR3 regions were amplified from RNA transcripts. The first round of RT-PCR for the TCR CDR3 was performed with the HTBI primer set and the Qiagen OneStep RT-PCR kit. The libraries were constructed in a second round of multiplex PCR and then size-selected and purified. Paired-end sequencing of the libraries was performed with 100 bp reads on an Illumina HiSeq2000. The published analysis was carried out like this. SOAPnuke was used to process the raw data, throwing out any read that contained adapters or uncalled bases, had a mean Phred below 15, or lacked an exact constant-primer or identifier match. High-quality paired reads were merged with COPE v1.2.5, and unique nucleotide sequences were defined as clonotypes. MiTCR v1.1 was used to align the clonotypes against IMGT TRBV, TRBD and TRBJ reference segments. Only V-J combinations with frequency above 0.0001, covering 99% to 99.2% of repertoires, were analysed. A TCS score was defined as the ratio of F50 (clonal expansion) to E x V (chaos), with BLOSUM62-based TCRdist applied between CDR3 peptides within each V-J. Welch's t-statistics and random forest reduced several hundred V-J features to around 14, which were used in a naive Bayes classifier (R e1071). Clones were called with MiXCR by TCRdb after fastp trimmed the public reads at Q25, and only in-frame beta chains were retained. A single entry per CDR3 protein holds the most common genes and DNA from its merged rows. For this entry, the V and J calls and clone size follow TCRdb and not the study's own pipeline. Counted in this sample were approximately 430,000 distinct CDR3 sequences; under 15% of them appeared once. Under 15% of the sample comes from the top ten.

The CDR1 and CDR2 encoded by the germline V gene are MNHNS and SASEGT. V loses 4 bases, J loses 5 bases, and the germline ends lie 21 bases apart. Taken from cysteine to phenylalanine, the CDR3 has 17 residues. Left in the record is the CDR3 DNA by itself, 51 bases read in frame from the first base. This sample stems from a study of T cells in Graves' hyperthyroidism and ophthalmopathy (dated by TCRdb to 2018 to 2020). Context from the whole study: Peripheral blood samples were taken at initial diagnosis, before any treatment was given. A discovery cohort of roughly 100 patients, approximately 45 with Graves' ophthalmopathy and 57 with stable Graves' hyperthyroidism, was used to find distinguishing TCR V-J signatures. An independent validation cohort of under 20 hyperthyroidism patients and 17 patients who later progressed to ophthalmopathy tested prospective prediction of ophthalmopathy. The roughly 100 discovery patients were randomly divided into training and test sets at a 7:3 ratio. Thyroid tissue and blood T-cell repertoires from about six Graves' hyperthyroidism patients were also compared in the study. Once sampling was done, hyperthyroidism patients were given methimazole at a starting dose of 30 mg daily, whereas ophthalmopathy patients were given high-dose intravenous methylprednisolone. The paper describes TCR Vbeta CDR3 sequencing of 120 to 150 peripheral blood samples, made up of 43 ophthalmopathy patients, 70 to 75 hyperthyroidism patients and some 17 progressor patients.

Moderately to severely active disease, a Clinical Activity Score of at least 3, a NOSPECS grade of at least 4, and a duration under 3 months were present in ophthalmopathy patients. Any patient with an uncontrolled infection, another autoimmune disease, pregnancy or lactation was excluded. Diagnoses were established on the basis of clinical symptoms, serum thyroxine and TRAb, thyroid ultrasound, and orbital computed tomography. PBMCs were separated from approximately 10 ml of fresh peripheral blood using Ficoll-Paque density gradient centrifugation. Total RNA was extracted using Trizol reagent, and RNA quality was assessed on an Agilent 2100 Bioanalyzer. General conclusions and limits of the study: Blood samples also contained most of the expanded thyroid clonotypes (frequency above 0.001), which suggests that blood repertoires may reflect thyroid immune responses. A model built on a 13 V-J signature distinguished ophthalmopathy from stable hyperthyroidism, reaching around 90% sensitivity and under 84% specificity in cross-validation and 80%/75% in testing. In validation, the model predicted progression to ophthalmopathy a median of approximately 6.3 months before onset, with about 70% sensitivity and roughly 72% specificity. Sample size was not statistically predetermined, and investigators were not blinded to group allocation.

The chain was built from TRBV6-1 and TRBJ2-1; a tentative D match to TRBD1 spans 5 bases. The sample taken for sequencing was blood. This clonotype originated in a man younger than 35 with Graves' ophthalmopathy. The encoded CDR3 is CASSAHRGRERNNEQFF. The nucleotide sequence reads TGTGCCAGCAGTGCCCACAGAGGCAGGGAAAGAAACAATGAGCAGTTCTTC.